These 25 T cell receptor beta chains were all obtained from the same sample, sequenced in a study of T-cell reconstitution after alpha-beta-depleted transplantation in children. Unique molecular identifiers tagged the TCRbeta library. TCRdb recomputed calls from the PCR reads with MiXCR, one row per CDR3 protein. The sample lists about a million distinct CDR3 sequences; around 30% were seen once. Sequenced material: PBMCs, mostly from graft donor cells, taken 360 days after TCRalphabeta/CD19-depleted stem cell transplant. The receptors shown here come from a boy under two years old who had a stem cell transplant for SCID, so the T cells may come from the graft donor.

This clonotype was seen repeatedly, ten times or more. The gene calls are TRBV28 and TRBJ2-7; TRBD1 matches 9 bases. Germline CDR1 and CDR2: MDHEN and SYDVKM. Trimming took 7 bases from V and 6 from J; bases not matched to a gene: 7. This CDR3 contains 13 residues. The CDR3, as DNA: TGTGCCAGCACGGACAGGGGAAGAGGCGAGCAGTACTTC. The encoded protein is CASTDRGRGEQYF.

This clonotype was seen only a few times. This chain connects TRBV7-8 to TRBJ2-7, with 7 nucleotides matching TRBD1. V shed 5 bases, J shed 2 bases, and the junction held 6 bases outside the gene matches. Per germline, CDR1 SGHVS and CDR2 FQNEAQ. This CDR3 region has 14 residues. The chain's CDR3 is CASSTWTGAYEQYF. The CDR3 nucleotides read TGTGCCAGCAGCACCTGGACAGGTGCCTACGAGCAGTACTTC.

The chain employs TRBV29-1 and TRBJ1-4; D perhaps matches TRBD1 (5 bases). The CDR3 consists of 14 residues. The germline V gene has CDR1 SQVTM and CDR2 ANQGSEA. The V end was cut by 0 bases, the J end by 4 bases, with 9 bases between. The CDR3 here is CSVEDSGINEKLFF. CDR3 bases: TGCAGCGTTGAAGATTCAGGGATTAATGAAAAACTGTTTTTT.

The chain recombines TRBV12-3 or TRBV12-4 with TRBJ2-7; D is tentatively TRBD1 or TRBD2 (5 bases each). Trimming pared 4 bases from V and 0 bases from J, leaving 10 bases between. This CDR3 comprises 14 residues. The CDR3 DNA follows: TGTGCCAGCAGTTCCCGGGGCAGCTCCTACGAGCAGTACTTC. It yields the protein CASSSRGSSYEQYF.

CDR3 bases: TGTGCCAGCAGCCAAGTGACGGGGGAGGAAAAATCTAACTATGGCTACACCTTC. Protein: CASSQVTGEEKSNYGYTF. The V call is TRBV4-2, the J call TRBJ1-2; possibly TRBD1 for D (5 bases). This CDR3 contains 18 residues. Trimming removed 1 base at V and 0 bases at J, with 18 bases between. Germline loops: CDR1 LGHNA, CDR2 YNFKEQ.

This chain joins TRBV6-5 and TRBJ2-2; D is perhaps TRBD2 (7 bases). The CDR3 spans 16 residues. Per the germline V gene, CDR1 is MNHEY and CDR2 is SVGAGI. Trimming shortened V by 0 bases and J by 6 bases, and 14 bases separated the two germline ends. The CDR3 bases are TGTGCCAGCAGTTACTCGAGGGGGGGCCGTGCCGGGGAGCTGTTTTTT. Its protein product is CASSYSRGGRAGELFF.

The V gene is TRBV7-2, the J gene TRBJ2-1; D possibly corresponds to TRBD2 (6 bases). Trimming took 11 bases from V and 5 from J, leaving 22 bases between them. The CDR3 runs 15 residues. The germline gives CDR1 SGHTA, CDR2 FQGNSA. The CDR3 region is CASSAWGWEDNEQFF. Written as DNA, the CDR3 is TGTGCCTCCTCAGCTTGGGGGTGGGAGGACAATGAGCAGTTCTTC. The full variable domain, with the rest looked up from reference TRBV7-2 and TRBJ2-1, is GAGVSQSPSNKVTEKGKDVELRCDPISGHTALYWYRQSLGQGLEFLIYFQGNSAPDKSGLPSDRFSAERTGGSVSTLTIQRTQQEDSAVYLCASSAWGWEDNEQFFGPGTRLTVL.

The J gene is TRBJ2-3, the V gene TRBV9; maybe TRBD1 (6 bases). Per germline, CDR1 SGDLS and CDR2 YYNGEE. Trimming removed 0 bases from V and 0 bases from J, with 11 bases in between. The CDR3 runs 16 residues. The CDR3 here is CASSVARGRSTDTQYF. In nucleotides, the CDR3 is TGTGCCAGCAGCGTAGCCAGGGGTAGGAGCACAGATACGCAGTATTTT.

V and J are TRBV12-3 or TRBV12-4 and TRBJ1-2; weak D call: TRBD1 (5 bases). The CDR3 contains 12 residues. V was cut by 3 bases and J by 8 bases, with 10 bases left in between. This chain's CDR3 is CASSLSGLGYTF. The CDR3, as DNA: TGTGCCAGCAGTTTGTCAGGGCTCGGCTACACCTTC.

The chain joins TRBV15 to TRBJ2-1; 8 bases map to TRBD1. CDR3 size: 17 residues. The germline V gene encodes CDR1 LNHNV and CDR2 YYDKDF (reference sequence). J gave up 6 bases and V 1 base, and 11 bases lay outside the gene matches. CDR3 bases: TGTGCCACCAGCAGAGGTGGACAGGGCGATAGGGGCAATGAGCAGTTCTTC. Translating it yields CATSRGGQGDRGNEQFF.

The chain has TRBV20-1 and TRBJ2-7, with unresolved D. Germline V lookup: CDR1 DFQATT, CDR2 SNEGSKA (reference sequence). The CDR3 length is 12 residues. Between the trimmed V and J ends, which lost 2 bases and 3 bases, there was a span of 8 bases. The CDR3 region has the DNA TGCAGTGCTAGATCCCCGGACTACGAGCAGTACTTC. This translates into CSARSPDYEQYF.

This chain connects TRBV7-2 to TRBJ2-2, with D possibly called TRBD1 or TRBD2 (6 bases each). Deletions cut 5 bases from V and 9 bases from J, with 19 bases between. The CDR3 runs 15 residues. Per the germline V gene, CDR1 is SGHTA and CDR2 is FQGNSA. CDR3 protein: CASSRGRVGHRELFF. The DNA for the CDR3 is TGTGCCAGCAGCCGGGGGCGGGTAGGACACCGGGAGCTGTTTTTT.

This clonotype has more than one count but fewer than ten. The chain employs TRBV4-3 and TRBJ1-4; no reliable D call. Germline V CDR1 and CDR2: LGHNA, YSLEER. V lost 0 bases, J lost 4 bases, and 15 bases lay in between. The CDR3 spans 17 residues. CDR3 loop: CASSQERAWVNNEKLFF. CDR3 coding DNA: TGCGCCAGCAGCCAAGAACGGGCGTGGGTAAATAATGAAAAACTGTTTTTT.

The V gene is TRBV20-1, the J gene TRBJ2-5; maybe TRBD2 (5 bases). The CDR3 runs 12 residues. V lost 3 bases and J lost 3, with 8 bases in between. The germline V gene encodes CDR1 DFQATT and CDR2 SNEGSKA (reference sequence). This chain's CDR3 is CSASRGEETQYF. The CDR3 nucleotides read TGCAGTGCTAGCCGGGGAGAAGAGACCCAGTACTTC.

The chain carries TRBV6-5 and TRBJ2-6; TRBD1 is a possible D gene (5 bases). The germline CDR1 and CDR2 sequences are MNHEY and SVGAGI. There are 16 residues in the CDR3. Trimming left V 4 bases short and J 0 bases short, with 10 bases between. This CDR3 reads CASSFNRPSGANVLTF. CDR3 nucleotides: TGTGCCAGCAGTTTTAACAGGCCCTCTGGGGCCAACGTCCTGACTTTC.

The V gene is TRBV15, the J gene TRBJ1-1, with TRBD1 as a possible D gene (6 bases). V was pared by 1 base and J by 8 bases, with 8 bases between. CDR1 LNHNV and CDR2 YYDKDF come from the germline V gene (reference sequence). This CDR3 has 12 residues. This CDR3 is CATSRVRGEAFF. The CDR3 DNA is TGTGCCACCAGCAGAGTAAGGGGGGAAGCTTTCTTT.

V is TRBV5-1 and J is TRBJ1-1; D ambiguous. V gave up 3 bases and J gave up 0 bases, with 12 bases separating them. This CDR3 comprises 15 residues. Germline values: CDR1 SGHRS, CDR2 YFSETQ. The CDR3 spells CASSWGGPMNTEAFF. CDR3 in DNA: TGCGCCAGCAGCTGGGGTGGACCCATGAACACTGAAGCTTTCTTT.

A few counts support this clonotype. The chain's CDR3 is CASAVGGGEQFF. DNA for the CDR3: TGTGCCAGCGCGGTAGGGGGGGGAGAGCAGTTCTTC. V is TRBV7-2 and J is TRBJ2-1, with D possibly being TRBD2 (7 bases). The CDR3 covers 12 residues. The ends were cut back, 8 bases at V and 10 bases at J, with 15 bases in the middle. Per germline, CDR1 SGHTA and CDR2 FQGNSA.

This clonotype was counted a few times. The DNA of the CDR3 is TGTGCCAGCAGCGTCTTAGCGGGGGCCCTCTACAATGAGCAGTTCTTC. Translated: CASSVLAGALYNEQFF. The chain couples TRBV11-2 to TRBJ2-1; 9 bases match TRBD2. The ends lost 5 bases at V and 3 bases at J; junction bases unmatched: 8. CDR1 and CDR2 (germline): SGHAT, FQNNGV. This CDR3 is built from 16 residues.

The chain carries TRBV5-1 and TRBJ2-7; TRBD2 matches at 8 bases. The CDR3 has 12 amino acids. V lost 7 bases to trimming and J lost 5 bases; unmatched junction nucleotides: 5. Germline CDR1 is SGHRS and CDR2 is YFSETQ. The CDR3 sequence: CASRGTSDEQYF. For the CDR3, the DNA is TGCGCCAGCCGAGGGACTAGTGACGAGCAGTACTTC.

This sequence joins TRBV4-2 and TRBJ2-5, with D perhaps TRBD2 (6 bases). V lost 2 bases, J lost 6 bases, and 16 bases lay in between. Germline V gene lookup returns CDR1 LGHNA and CDR2 YNFKEQ. This CDR3 is 15 amino acids long. The CDR3 protein is CASSQNLAVHQTQYF. The DNA for the CDR3 is TGTGCCAGCAGCCAAAACTTAGCGGTGCACCAGACCCAGTACTTC.

The V call is TRBV2, the J call TRBJ2-3; the D is unclear. Trimming cost V 5 bases and J 7 bases, with 13 bases left between them. CDR1 SNHLY and CDR2 FYNNEI come from the germline V gene. This CDR3 spans 13 amino acids. The CDR3 reads CASSPPSYNTQYF. The DNA for the CDR3 is TGTGCCAGCAGTCCCCCCTCCTACAATACGCAGTATTTT.

This clonotype occurred a few times. The V call is TRBV20-1, the J call TRBJ1-1, with D unresolved. CDR1 is DFQATT, CDR2 SNEGSKA, per germline (reference sequence). The V end was cut by 3 bases, the J end by 3 bases, with 20 bases between. The CDR3 totals 16 residues. In DNA form, the CDR3 reads TGCAGTGCTAGGGACTTTCAGAACTTCCTAGACACTGAAGCTTTCTTT. Its translation: CSARDFQNFLDTEAFF.

The rearrangement joins TRBV20-1 to TRBJ2-1; 8 bases are shared with TRBD1. This CDR3 comprises 14 residues. V shed 7 bases and J 9 bases; nucleotides not matched to a gene: 14. Germline V gene data show CDR1 as DFQATT and CDR2 as SNEGSKA (reference sequence). The CDR3 loop is CSVLGGQGAGEQFF. CDR3 sequence (DNA): TGCAGTGTCCTAGGAGGCCAGGGGGCCGGTGAGCAGTTCTTC.

This chain links TRBV4-1 with TRBJ2-2; TRBD2 aligns across 16 bases. The CDR3 is made up of 20 amino acids. V lost 3 bases and J lost 0; bases outside the gene matches: 7. CDR1 and CDR2 from the germline V gene are MGHRA and YSYEKL. The CDR3 protein is CASSHRRGTSGGANTGELFF. The CDR3 coding sequence is TGCGCCAGCAGCCACCGAAGGGGGACTAGCGGGGGGGCGAACACCGGGGAGCTGTTTTTT.